This T cell receptor beta chain was found in a study of T cell responses to AZD1222 COVID-19 vaccine. Study in general: Pooled together were second doses at about 4 or about 12 weeks. Study results and caveats: An increase in Spike-specific TCR breadth and depth was observed after two AZD1222 doses.

The CDR3 covers 13 residues. Germline V gives CDR1 SGHAT, CDR2 FQNNGV. V was pared by 5 bases and J by 7 bases, with 12 bases between. Remarks on this clone: Its antigen is as yet unknown.

Profiling relied on immunoSEQ multiplex PCR, and the TCRdb table lists in-frame clones only, not all of them. Here the sample spans 50,000 or so clones, over 80% being singletons. The clonotype comes from an adult in good health. Source: peripheral blood, taken on day 0 of AZD1222 vaccination. The J gene is TRBJ2-1, the V gene TRBV11-2, with D unresolved. CDR3 region: CASSDFLLNEQFF. CDR3 coding DNA: TGTGCCAGCAGCGACTTCTTACTTAATGAGCAGTTCTTC.